This T cell receptor beta chain came from a study of T cell responses to AZD1222 COVID-19 vaccine. Only in-frame clones appear in the TCRdb table, and some are missing; sequencing was by immunoSEQ multiplex PCR. The data show roughly 58,000 clones, with approximately 89% seen just once and roughly 19% held by the top ten. The germline V gene has CDR1 MNHNS and CDR2 SASEGT. The CDR3 is 17 amino acids. Trimming took 2 bases from V and 5 from J; bases not matched to a gene: 8. The specimen was peripheral blood, collected on day 0 of MenACWY control vaccination. The chain combines TRBV6-1 with TRBJ1-4, with TRBD1 matching 10 bases. This receptor was taken from an adult in good health. The CDR3 spells CASSEIGQGVLNEKLFF. In DNA form, the CDR3 reads TGTGCCAGCAGTGAAATCGGACAGGGGGTTCTAAATGAAAAACTGTTTTTT.